The 22 T cell receptor beta chains listed next were all sequenced from one sample in a study of cytomegalovirus exposure and HLA in healthy donors. Primers: 60 Vbeta forward and 13 Jbeta reverse. Assay: immunoSEQ multiplex PCR; the TCRdb copy retains only in-frame clones and omits some. In the table there are 130,000 to 150,000 clones, about four fifths of which are singletons. Sample: PBMCs. The receptors derive from a man aged 25-40 years in good health and CMV-seronegative.

The J gene is TRBJ1-5, the V gene TRBV5-1; TRBD1 aligns across 12 bases. Trimming at V came to 2 bases and at J to 2 bases, leaving 5 bases not matched to a gene. The CDR3 totals 17 residues. CDR1 is SGHRS and CDR2 is YFSETQ in the germline V gene. CDR3 coding DNA: TGCGCCAGCAGCTTAGGGACAGGGGGCGTAGGCAATCAGCCCCAGCATTTT. Protein sequence: CASSLGTGGVGNQPQHF.

The V gene is TRBV13, the J gene TRBJ2-5; D remains ambiguous. Trimming pared 10 bases from V and 0 bases from J, leaving 18 bases between. Germline V lookup: CDR1 PRHDT, CDR2 FYEKMQ (reference sequence). The CDR3 spans 15 residues. CDR3 in DNA: TGTGCCACCCTAAATTACTTTCGTTACCAAGAGACCCAGTACTTC. It is translated as CATLNYFRYQETQYF.

The rearrangement joins TRBV10-3 to TRBJ2-7; D possibly corresponds to TRBD2 (5 bases). The CDR3 consists of 12 residues. Looked up from germline, CDR1 is ENHRY and CDR2 is SYGVKD. V was shortened by 6 bases and J by 4 bases, with 10 bases between the two germline ends. The CDR3 DNA sequence: TGTGCCATCAGCCGGGAAGATTACGAGCAGTACTTC. It yields the protein CAISREDYEQYF.

The chain couples TRBV2 to TRBJ1-6, with 8 bases lining up with TRBD1. Germline CDR1 reads SNHLY; CDR2 reads FYNNEI. Unmatched junction bases numbered 3, after V lost 7 bases and J lost 7 bases. The CDR3 length is 13 residues. The CDR3 region is CASTGQANSPLHF. CDR3 DNA: TGTGCCAGCACGGGACAGGCCAATTCACCCCTCCACTTT.

The gene calls are TRBV7-3 and TRBJ2-2; 9 bases agree with TRBD1. Germline loops: CDR1 SGHTA, CDR2 FQGTGA. This CDR3 region has 16 residues. The V gene end was trimmed by 5 bases and the J gene end by 6 bases; junction bases not matched to a gene: 10. CDR3 bases: TGTGCCAGCAGCGGTACAGGGGGCGAGGGGTCCGGGGAGCTGTTTTTT. It encodes CASSGTGGEGSGELFF.

The chain combines TRBV28 with TRBJ1-5; 9 positions match TRBD1. The CDR3 is 15 residues long. V dropped 5 bases and J dropped 7; count of bases not matched to a gene: 9. Per germline, CDR1 MDHEN and CDR2 SYDVKM. The CDR3 spells CASSTGGAVRQPQHF. The CDR3 DNA reads as TGTGCCAGCAGTACAGGGGGCGCGGTTAGACAGCCCCAGCATTTT.

The sample holds a few counts of this clone. V is TRBV4-1 and J is TRBJ2-7, with 7 positions matching TRBD1. The ends lost 3 bases at V and 2 bases at J; junction bases unmatched: 7. Germline V gene data show CDR1 as MGHRA and CDR2 as YSYEKL. The CDR3 loop spans 15 amino acids. The CDR3 loop is CASSQVRDRPYEQYF. The CDR3 nucleotides read TGCGCCAGCAGCCAGGTCCGGGACAGACCCTACGAGCAGTACTTC.

V gene TRBV28 combines with J gene TRBJ2-1; D is unclear. The V and J ends lost 11 bases and 0 bases respectively, with 11 bases between them. The CDR3 is made up of 13 amino acids. From germline, CDR1 is MDHEN and CDR2 SYDVKM. CDR3 coding DNA: TGTGCCGCTCGAGGCTCCTCCTACAATGAGCAGTTCTTC. Protein product: CAARGSSYNEQFF.

Notes on this clone: An end of the junction does not agree with germline; a read error may underlie this. The chain has TRBV6-5 and TRBJ1-5, with unresolved D. Germline assignment: CDR1 MNHEY and CDR2 SVGAGI. This CDR3 has 13 residues. The CDR3 loop is CASSFDLNQPQNF. The CDR3 nucleotides are TGTGCCAGCAGTTTTGACTTAAATCAGCCCCAGAATTTT.

This clone was seen once. The chain's CDR3 is CASSQEGTGQGETQYF. CDR3 bases: TGCGCCAGCAGCCAAGAAGGGACAGGGCAGGGGGAGACCCAGTACTTC. The V call is TRBV4-1, the J call TRBJ2-5; 9 bases agree with TRBD1. The ends lost 0 bases at V and 5 bases at J; junction bases unmatched: 7. This CDR3 is 16 amino acids long. Germline CDR1 reads MGHRA; CDR2 reads YSYEKL.

The DNA for the CDR3 is TGTGCCAGCAGCCTAGAGGGTGGGGCAGGGTTCTTATCCCATGAGCAGTTCTTC. This gives the protein CASSLEGGAGFLSHEQFF. V gene TRBV7-2 combines with J gene TRBJ2-1, with D perhaps assigned TRBD1 or TRBD2 (5 bases each). The V end was cut by 5 bases, the J end by 8 bases, with 28 bases between. Per the germline V gene, CDR1 is SGHTA and CDR2 is FQGNSA. This CDR3 has 18 amino acids.

V is TRBV6-5 and J is TRBJ2-7, with D possibly matching TRBD2 (6 bases). Trimming took off 0 bases at V and 6 bases at J, with 15 bases between the two ends. Germline V gene lookup returns CDR1 MNHEY and CDR2 SVGAGI. The CDR3 is 15 residues long. This CDR3 is CASSYSTGGDFEQYF. The CDR3 nucleotides read TGTGCCAGCAGTTACTCGACGGGCGGGGATTTCGAGCAGTACTTC.

This rearrangement joins TRBV5-1 to TRBJ2-3; tentatively, D is TRBD1 (5 bases). The CDR3 extends over 15 amino acids. Germline assignment: CDR1 SGHRS and CDR2 YFSETQ. Trimming left V 4 bases short and J 0 bases short, with 12 bases between. The CDR3 sequence: CASSHPTESTDTQYF. CDR3 coding DNA: TGCGCCAGCAGCCATCCGACAGAAAGCACAGATACGCAGTATTTT.

The V and J genes are TRBV5-4 and TRBJ1-2, with 9 positions matching TRBD1. CDR3 length equals 13 residues. In germline, CDR1 is SGHNT, CDR2 YYREEE (reference sequence). V trimming: 0 bases; J trimming: 6 bases; junction bases outside the gene matches: 0. Here the CDR3 reads CASSLDRGHGYTF. CDR3 DNA sequence: TGTGCCAGCAGCTTGGACAGGGGGCATGGCTACACCTTC.

The chain joins TRBV7-9 to TRBJ1-1, with D unclear. The V and J ends lost 2 bases and 4 bases respectively, with 8 bases between them. Germline V lookup: CDR1 SEHNR, CDR2 FQNEAQ (reference sequence). CDR3 length equals 13 residues. The CDR3: CASSLLAVTEAFF. The CDR3 DNA reads as TGTGCCAGCAGCTTACTTGCGGTCACTGAAGCTTTCTTT. Combining the CDR3 with reference TRBV7-9 and TRBJ1-1 gives the whole variable domain DTGVSQNPRHKITKRGQNVTFRCDPISEHNRLYWYRQTLGQGPEFLTYFQNEAQLEKSRLLSDRFSAERPKGSFSTLEIQRTEQGDSAMYLCASSLLAVTEAFFGQGTRLTVV.

The V and J genes are TRBV6-4 and TRBJ2-3; no clear D. The V and J ends lost 4 bases and 2 bases respectively, with 7 bases between them. Per the germline V gene, CDR1 is MRHNA and CDR2 is SNTAGT. The CDR3 totals 13 residues. In DNA form, the CDR3 reads TGTGCCAGCAGTGCGACAATCACAGATACGCAGTATTTT. It is translated as CASSATITDTQYF.

The chain couples TRBV28 to TRBJ2-2; TRBD2 agrees at 9 bases. The V and J ends lost 1 base and 3 bases, in that order; junction bases with no gene match: 3. The CDR3 is 16 amino acids. Germline V gene data show CDR1 as MDHEN and CDR2 as SYDVKM. CDR3 DNA sequence: TGTGCCAGCAGTTTATTAACTAGCGGGTACACCGGGGAGCTGTTTTTT. It codes for CASSLLTSGYTGELFF.

The CDR3 DNA reads as TGTGCCAGCAGCTTGGTTGCGGGACTAGCGCCCTACGAGCAGTACTTC. Translating it yields CASSLVAGLAPYEQYF. The chain is built from TRBV5-4 and TRBJ2-7, with 10 bases aligning to TRBD2. Germline CDR1 SGHNT, CDR2 YYREEE (reference sequence). This CDR3 has 16 amino acids. With V trimmed by 0 bases and J by 2 bases, 5 bases remained unmatched.

The CDR3 DNA reads TGTGCCAGCAGCCAAGATATGGGGACAGGGGACTTCGAGCAGTACTTC. Residues: CASSQDMGTGDFEQYF. The genes are TRBV4-2 and TRBJ2-7, with 10 bases aligning to TRBD1. Unmatched junction bases numbered 8, after V lost 0 bases and J lost 6 bases. CDR1 LGHNA and CDR2 YNFKEQ come from the germline V gene. This CDR3 region has 16 residues.

The chain employs TRBV10-3 and TRBJ2-1, with 9 bases fitting TRBD2. Trimming removed 7 bases from V and 10 bases from J; junction bases left unmatched: 8. Germline V lookup: CDR1 ENHRY, CDR2 SYGVKD. CDR3 length equals 13 residues. This CDR3 is CAIKSGLAGEQFF. Written as DNA, the CDR3 is TGTGCCATCAAGTCGGGACTAGCCGGCGAGCAGTTCTTC.

This chain links TRBV2 with TRBJ2-5; TRBD2 matches 9 bases. Trimming cost V 7 bases and J 5 bases; bases outside gene matches: 5. Germline loops: CDR1 SNHLY, CDR2 FYNNEI. This CDR3 spans 13 amino acids. CDR3 sequence (DNA): TGTGCCAGCATATCCAGCGGGAGGGAGACCCAGTACTTC. Its translation is CASISSGRETQYF.

The V call is TRBV2, the J call TRBJ2-3, with 11 bases identical to TRBD2. Germline V gene lookup returns CDR1 SNHLY and CDR2 FYNNEI. Unmatched junction bases numbered 0, after V lost 4 bases and J lost 0 bases. The CDR3 consists of 15 residues. CDR3 sequence reads: CASSGLAGSTDTQYF. CDR3 nucleotide sequence: TGTGCCAGCAGTGGACTAGCGGGAAGCACAGATACGCAGTATTTT.